The 18 T cell receptor beta chains given below trace back to one sample, sequenced in a study of blood T cell repertoires in COVID-19. The table came from immunoSEQ multiplex PCR; TCRdb's copy has only in-frame clones and leaves some out. The sample gives some 160,000 clones, around 87% of which show up once; 2% to 3% is in the top ten. Sequencing was performed on peripheral blood. The receptors were gathered from a woman of 80 years or more with COVID-19, enrolled during active disease.

The genes are TRBV7-2 and TRBJ1-2; 7 bases line up with TRBD1. The CDR3 sequence is 13 residues long. The trim removed 5 bases at V and 8 bases at J, leaving 8 bases unmatched. Germline lookup yields CDR1 SGHTA and CDR2 FQGNSA. Written as DNA, the CDR3 is TGTGCCAGCAGCGAGCAGACAGGGCCGGGCTACACCTTC. It codes for CASSEQTGPGYTF.

This clone came up once. The chain employs TRBV7-2 and TRBJ2-5, with D tentatively TRBD2 (5 bases). The V gene lost 5 bases and the J gene lost 5 bases, with 15 bases spanning the gap. This CDR3 has 14 residues. The germline CDR1 and CDR2 sequences are SGHTA and FQGNSA. The CDR3 loop is CASSRTLSRETQYF. As DNA, the CDR3 is TGTGCCAGCAGCCGGACTTTGAGCAGGGAGACCCAGTACTTC.

The rearrangement joins TRBV29-1 to TRBJ1-2; 9 bases are a match to TRBD1. Germline loops: CDR1 SQVTM, CDR2 ANQGSEA. V lost 4 bases to trimming and J lost 2 bases; unmatched junction nucleotides: 2. CDR3 length: 13 residues. The CDR3 region is CSVGGTGNYGYTF. CDR3 in DNA: TGCAGCGTTGGCGGGACAGGGAACTATGGCTACACCTTC.

On this clone: A read error may produce the germline difference seen at one junction end. The chain uses TRBV15 and TRBJ2-7, with 10 bases fitting TRBD2. Per the germline V gene, CDR1 is LNHNV and CDR2 is YYDKDF (reference sequence). This CDR3 is 16 amino acids long. DNA for the CDR3: TGTGCCACCAGCGGAGAATCTAGCGGGAGATCGCGGGAGCAGTACTTC. It yields the protein CATSGESSGRSREQYF.

The chain combines TRBV19 with TRBJ2-1, with TRBD1 matching over 9 bases. Germline trimming cut 8 bases from V and 4 bases from J; bases unmatched to any gene: 6. The CDR3 is 14 residues long. Germline-derived CDR1 and CDR2 are LNHDA and SQIVND (reference sequence). In nucleotides, the CDR3 is TGTGCCAGTGGAGGGGGGACAGGGTACAATGAGCAGTTCTTC. Translating it yields CASGGGTGYNEQFF.

Only a few counts were recorded for this clone. The V and J genes are TRBV19 and TRBJ1-1; 11 bases are shared with TRBD1. Germline CDR1 and CDR2: LNHDA and SQIVND (reference sequence). The CDR3 contains 16 residues. V dropped 7 bases and J dropped 1; count of bases not matched to a gene: 8. CDR3 DNA sequence: TGTGCCAGTATGCCTAGGGACAGGGGGACGAACACTGAAGCTTTCTTT. Amino acid sequence: CASMPRDRGTNTEAFF. Complete variable domain (other parts from reference TRBV19 and TRBJ1-1): DGGITQSPKYLFRKEGQNVTLSCEQNLNHDAMYWYRQDPGQGLRLIYYSQIVNDFQKGDIAEGYSVSREKKESFPLTVTSAQKNPTAFYLCASMPRDRGTNTEAFFGQGTRLTVV.

J is TRBJ2-4 and V is TRBV28; 8 bases are shared with TRBD1. Germline values: CDR1 MDHEN, CDR2 SYDVKM. V was clipped by 5 bases and J by 0 bases; unmatched bases: 6. The CDR3 has 16 amino acids. For the CDR3, the DNA is TGTGCCAGCAGTGTGACAGGGGAGAGAGCCAAAAACATTCAGTACTTC. Translating gives CASSVTGERAKNIQYF.

The V call is TRBV28, the J call TRBJ1-2; 7 bases map to TRBD1. V dropped 4 bases and J dropped 3; count of bases not matched to a gene: 11. Germline assignment: CDR1 MDHEN and CDR2 SYDVKM. The CDR3 extends over 16 amino acids. CDR3 coding DNA: TGTGCCAGCAGTTCGGACCTCCAAGGGGGCGACTATGGCTACACCTTC. This translates into CASSSDLQGGDYGYTF.

The V gene is TRBV5-1, the J gene TRBJ2-2; 9 positions agree with TRBD1. Germline CDR1 is SGHRS and CDR2 is YFSETQ. The CDR3 is made up of 15 amino acids. Trimming cost V 1 base and J 4 bases; bases outside gene matches: 2. The CDR3 sequence is CASSLLTGGTGELFF. The CDR3 bases are TGCGCCAGCAGCTTGTTGACAGGGGGCACCGGGGAGCTGTTTTTT.

This rearrangement joins TRBV28 to TRBJ1-3, with 7 bases aligning to TRBD1. With 4 bases clipped from V and 4 bases from J, the junction kept 13 bases outside the gene matches. The CDR3 is 17 residues long. The germline V gene encodes CDR1 MDHEN and CDR2 SYDVKM. The CDR3: CASSSGRGRFTGNTIYF. For the CDR3, the DNA is TGTGCCAGCAGTTCGGGAAGGGGGCGGTTTACCGGAAACACCATATATTTT. The variable domain in full, with the rest retrieved from reference TRBV28 and TRBJ1-3, is DVKVTQSSRYLVKRTGEKVFLECVQDMDHENMFWYRQDPGLGLRLIYFSYDVKMKEKGDIPEGYSVSREKKERFSLILESASTNQTSMYLCASSSGRGRFTGNTIYFGEGSWLTVV.

The genes are TRBV19 and TRBJ1-5, with 9 positions matching TRBD1. This CDR3 comprises 13 residues. CDR1 and CDR2 (germline): LNHDA, SQIVND (reference sequence). J lost 6 bases, V lost 5 bases, and 2 bases had no gene match. CDR3 residues: CASSDRGGQPQHF. Here the CDR3 DNA reads TGTGCCAGTAGTGACAGGGGGGGTCAGCCCCAGCATTTT.

The chain employs TRBV29-1 and TRBJ1-2; 7 bases are a match to TRBD1. Germline CDR1 SQVTM, CDR2 ANQGSEA. This CDR3 has 13 residues. With 5 bases clipped from V and 5 bases from J, the junction kept 8 bases outside the gene matches. CDR3 in DNA: TGCAGCGTTCTCCGGGACAGTGGTTATGGCTACACCTTC. Translating it yields CSVLRDSGYGYTF.

V gene TRBV2 combines with J gene TRBJ2-5, with 12 bases identical to TRBD1. Per the germline V gene, CDR1 is SNHLY and CDR2 is FYNNEI. The CDR3 contains 16 residues. V gave up 8 bases and J gave up 4 bases; unmatched junction bases: 11. CDR3 bases: TGTGCCAGCGAAGGGGACAGGGGGCCCACGGGAGAGACCCAGTACTTC. Its translation is CASEGDRGPTGETQYF.

The genes are TRBV28 and TRBJ2-1, with 8 positions matching TRBD2. The CDR3 consists of 18 residues. The trim removed 4 bases at V and 7 bases at J, leaving 18 bases unmatched. Per germline, CDR1 MDHEN and CDR2 SYDVKM. The CDR3 loop is CASSSPVLGPGGRNEQFF. In nucleotides, the CDR3 is TGTGCCAGCAGTTCACCCGTTTTGGGTCCGGGAGGGCGTAATGAGCAGTTCTTC.

Comments on this clone: Distinct nucleotide sequences in the sample also encode this CDR3. V is TRBV12-3 or TRBV12-4 and J is TRBJ1-2, with 7 bases aligning to TRBD1. The trim removed 1 base at V and 4 bases at J, leaving 0 bases unmatched. The CDR3 spans 13 residues. The CDR3: CASSLDRGYGYTF. CDR3 nucleotide sequence: TGTGCCAGCAGTTTAGACAGGGGCTATGGCTACACCTTC.

The V and J genes are TRBV9 and TRBJ2-2, with a tentative D call TRBD2 (5 bases). CDR3 length: 14 amino acids. V lost 4 bases to trimming and J lost 8 bases, with 15 bases between them. CDR1 is SGDLS and CDR2 is YYNGEE in the germline V gene. The CDR3 is CASSPSRVGGELFF. The CDR3 bases are TGTGCCAGCAGCCCTAGCCGAGTGGGGGGGGAGCTGTTTTTT. Complete variable domain (other parts from reference TRBV9 and TRBJ2-2): DSGVTQTPKHLITATGQRVTLRCSPRSGDLSVYWYQQSLDQGLQFLIQYYNGEERAKGNILERFSAQQFPDLHSELNLSSLELGDSALYFCASSPSRVGGELFFGEGSRLTVL.

The rearrangement links TRBV5-1 to TRBJ2-2; possible D gene TRBD2, 5 bases. This CDR3 has 18 amino acids. CDR1 and CDR2 (germline): SGHRS, YFSETQ. Trimming removed 1 base from V and 5 bases from J, with 21 bases in between. The CDR3 spells CASSLPIEAYPGTGELFF. In nucleotides, the CDR3 is TGCGCCAGCAGCTTGCCGATCGAGGCCTATCCGGGGACCGGGGAGCTGTTTTTT.

V and J are TRBV5-6 and TRBJ2-7; 7 bases fit TRBD1. Germline CDR1 SGHDT, CDR2 YYEEEE. With 0 bases clipped from V and 5 bases from J, the junction kept 8 bases outside the gene matches. The CDR3 contains 15 residues. The DNA of the CDR3 is TGTGCCAGCAGCTTGGCCACCACAGGGGAAGACGAGCAGTACTTC. Its translation is CASSLATTGEDEQYF.